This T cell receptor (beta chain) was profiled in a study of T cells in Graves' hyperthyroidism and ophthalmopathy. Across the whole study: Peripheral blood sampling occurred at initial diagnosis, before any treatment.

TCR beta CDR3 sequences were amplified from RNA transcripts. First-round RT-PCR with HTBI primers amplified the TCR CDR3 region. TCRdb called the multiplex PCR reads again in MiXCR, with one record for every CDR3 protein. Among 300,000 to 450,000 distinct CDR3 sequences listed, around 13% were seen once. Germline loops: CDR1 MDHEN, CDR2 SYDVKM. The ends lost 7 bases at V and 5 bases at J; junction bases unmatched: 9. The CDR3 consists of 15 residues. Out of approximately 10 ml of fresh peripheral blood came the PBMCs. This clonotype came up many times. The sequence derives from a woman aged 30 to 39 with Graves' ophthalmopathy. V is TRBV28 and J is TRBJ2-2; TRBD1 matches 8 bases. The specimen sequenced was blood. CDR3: CASTIPTGATGELFF. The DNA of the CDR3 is TGTGCCAGCACGATACCGACAGGGGCGACCGGGGAGCTGTTTTTT. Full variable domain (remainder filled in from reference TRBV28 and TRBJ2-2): DVKVTQSSRYLVKRTGEKVFLECVQDMDHENMFWYRQDPGLGLRLIYFSYDVKMKEKGDIPEGYSVSREKKERFSLILESASTNQTSMYLCASTIPTGATGELFFGEGSRLTVL.